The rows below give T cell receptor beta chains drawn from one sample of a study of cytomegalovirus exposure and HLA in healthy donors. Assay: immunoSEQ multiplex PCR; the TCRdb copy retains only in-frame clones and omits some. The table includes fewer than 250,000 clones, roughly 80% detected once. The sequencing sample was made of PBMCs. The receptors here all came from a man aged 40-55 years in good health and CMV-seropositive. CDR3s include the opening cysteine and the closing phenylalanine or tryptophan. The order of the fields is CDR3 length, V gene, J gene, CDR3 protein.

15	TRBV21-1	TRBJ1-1	CASSKRDRGDPEAFF
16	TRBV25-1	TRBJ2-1	CASSGHSLSSYNEQFF
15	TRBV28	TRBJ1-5	CASSPEIAVGQPQHF
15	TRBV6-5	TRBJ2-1	CASSYGGGGFAEQFF
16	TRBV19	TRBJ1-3	CASSLWGGSSGNTIYF
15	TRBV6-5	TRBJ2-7	CASSYKASGYGEQYF
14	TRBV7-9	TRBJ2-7	CASSWPAASYEQYF
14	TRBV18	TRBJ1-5	CASSPGGANQPQHF
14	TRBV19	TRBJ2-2	CASSIAGKTGELFF
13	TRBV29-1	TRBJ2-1	CSVDLAGGNEQFF
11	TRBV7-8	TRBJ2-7	CASTSGSEQYF
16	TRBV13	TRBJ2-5	CASSLKAGGPGETQYF
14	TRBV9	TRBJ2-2	CASSLTRGSGELFF
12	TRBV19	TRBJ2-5	CASEDSQETQYF
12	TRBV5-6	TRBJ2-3	CASGPAGDTQYF
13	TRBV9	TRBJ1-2	CASSPDGNRGYTF
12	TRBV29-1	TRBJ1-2	CSVVGQNYGCTF
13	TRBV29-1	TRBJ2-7	CSVVGQARNEQYF
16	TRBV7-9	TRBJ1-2	CASSPRDRGRDYGYTF
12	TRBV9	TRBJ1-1	CASSGTGATTFF
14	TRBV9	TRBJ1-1	CASSPQGAAYEAFF
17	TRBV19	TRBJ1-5	CASSALNDRATNQPQHF
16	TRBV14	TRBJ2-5	CASSQQGHRTGETQYF
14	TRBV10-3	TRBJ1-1	CAISEGGQAGEAFF
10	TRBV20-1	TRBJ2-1	CSARSYEQFF
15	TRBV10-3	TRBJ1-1	CAISRTGDMNTEAFF
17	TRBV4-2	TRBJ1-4	CASSQTGTGRTNEKLFF